This T cell receptor (beta chain) was sequenced for a study of cytomegalovirus exposure and HLA in healthy donors. Study at large: The Caucasian-associated ancestry cluster held around 76% of a few hundred genotyped donors. Study-wide points: Using a false discovery rate of 0.05, a later analysis showed that 16,951 TCR beta sequences were associated with HLA alleles. An apparent linkage of common viral pathogens to several of the most significant clusters emerged in a later analysis.

This clone was seen more than once but under ten times. Its antigen is currently unknown. A multiplex PCR was run with 60 Vbeta primers and 13 Jbeta primers. Profiling relied on immunoSEQ multiplex PCR, and the TCRdb table lists in-frame clones only, not all of them. The data hold a few hundred thousand clones, with over 90% observed a single time. Germline assignment: CDR1 SGHDT and CDR2 YYEEEE. V lost 0 bases to trimming and J lost 3 bases; unmatched junction nucleotides: 0. The CDR3 extends over 15 amino acids. The chain couples TRBV5-6 to TRBJ2-1; TRBD1 matches 10 bases. The sequenced sample consisted of PBMCs. The sequence was collected from a girl aged 2-10 years in good health and CMV-seronegative. As DNA, the CDR3 is TGTGCCAGCAGCTTGGGGACAGGGGGCTACAATGAGCAGTTCTTC. Amino acid sequence: CASSLGTGGYNEQFF.